This T cell receptor (beta chain) originates from a study of blood T cell repertoires in COVID-19. Data came from immunoSEQ multiplex PCR; TCRdb stores just in-frame clones and leaves some out. The table records 200,000 to 250,000 clones, about 90% of them present only once. The CDR3 length is 15 residues. Trimming cost V 0 bases and J 3 bases, with 14 bases left between them. Germline values: CDR1 GTSNPN, CDR2 SVGIG (reference sequence). Input material: peripheral blood. The gene calls are TRBV30 and TRBJ1-1; possible D gene TRBD1, 6 bases. This receptor was obtained from a woman in her sixties or seventies with acute or convalescent COVID-19. The CDR3 reads CAWSVGGFGDTEAFF. The CDR3 DNA is TGTGCCTGGAGTGTAGGGGGATTTGGAGACACTGAAGCTTTCTTT.